This TCR beta chain is from a study of blood T cell repertoires in COVID-19. This table comes from immunoSEQ multiplex PCR, and its TCRdb copy is limited to in-frame clones, with some not included. The sample yields some 520,000 clones, approximately 89% seen once. Germline trimming cut 4 bases from V and 5 bases from J; bases unmatched to any gene: 6. In germline, CDR1 is GTSNPN, CDR2 SVGIG (reference sequence). CDR3 length: 14 amino acids. Of note for this clone: The same CDR3 is also encoded by other DNA sequences in this sample.

The sequence came from a man aged 18 to 30 with COVID-19, enrolled during active disease. The J gene is TRBJ2-2, the V gene TRBV30; TRBD2 aligns across 8 bases. Material for sequencing was peripheral blood. In nucleotides, the CDR3 is TGTGCCTGGACCCTTGGACTAGCAACCGGGGAGCTGTTTTTT. This codes for CAWTLGLATGELFF.